Following are 6 T cell receptor beta chains from one sample sequenced in a study of monozygotic twins with inflammatory bowel disease. Each CDR3 protein gets one entry in TCRdb, which reprocessed the 5' RACE reads and gives no DNA. The sample's table shows approximately 400,000 distinct CDR3 sequences. The material sequenced was blood. These receptors were obtained from a human donor with ulcerative colitis or Crohn's disease, or a healthy co-twin of an affected twin (not recorded which).

The chain recombines TRBV10-3 with TRBJ2-7. The CDR3 has 14 amino acids. Germline V lookup: CDR1 ENHRY, CDR2 SYGVKD. CDR3 protein: CAISEFDPNYEQYF.

V gene TRBV29-1 combines with J gene TRBJ2-1; the D call of TRBD1 rests on TCRdb alone, since no DNA is present to check it. The germline CDR1 and CDR2 sequences are SQVTM and ANQGSEA. The CDR3 spans 14 residues. The CDR3 sequence: CSVERDILYNEQFF.

The gene calls are TRBV29-1 and TRBJ2-7; the D call from TCRdb, TRBD2, cannot be confirmed without DNA. CDR3 length equals 13 residues. The V gene's germline CDR1 is SQVTM and CDR2 ANQGSEA. CDR3 amino acids: CSVDPAGGSEQYF.

The gene calls are TRBV3-1 and TRBJ1-6. This CDR3 has 14 amino acids. Per the germline V gene, CDR1 is LGHDT and CDR2 is YNNKEL (reference sequence). The CDR3 spells CASSRTNAQSPLHF. Full variable domain (rest looked up from reference TRBV3-1 and TRBJ1-6): DTAVSQTPKYLVTQMGNDKSIKCEQNLGHDTMYWYKQDSKKFLKIMFSYNNKELIINETVPNRFSPKSPDKAHLNLHINSLELGDSAVYFCASSRTNAQSPLHFGNGTRLTVT.

This chain links TRBV5-1 with TRBJ2-1. CDR1 is SGHRS and CDR2 is YFSETQ in the germline V gene. CDR3 length: 15 amino acids. The chain's CDR3 is CASRLDTSSYNEQFF.

This chain uses TRBV2 with TRBJ2-4; TCRdb reports TRBD2, a call that lacks DNA to check it against. CDR3 length: 12 amino acids. Germline assignment: CDR1 SNHLY and CDR2 FYNNEI. CDR3 sequence: CATGTSGNIQYF.